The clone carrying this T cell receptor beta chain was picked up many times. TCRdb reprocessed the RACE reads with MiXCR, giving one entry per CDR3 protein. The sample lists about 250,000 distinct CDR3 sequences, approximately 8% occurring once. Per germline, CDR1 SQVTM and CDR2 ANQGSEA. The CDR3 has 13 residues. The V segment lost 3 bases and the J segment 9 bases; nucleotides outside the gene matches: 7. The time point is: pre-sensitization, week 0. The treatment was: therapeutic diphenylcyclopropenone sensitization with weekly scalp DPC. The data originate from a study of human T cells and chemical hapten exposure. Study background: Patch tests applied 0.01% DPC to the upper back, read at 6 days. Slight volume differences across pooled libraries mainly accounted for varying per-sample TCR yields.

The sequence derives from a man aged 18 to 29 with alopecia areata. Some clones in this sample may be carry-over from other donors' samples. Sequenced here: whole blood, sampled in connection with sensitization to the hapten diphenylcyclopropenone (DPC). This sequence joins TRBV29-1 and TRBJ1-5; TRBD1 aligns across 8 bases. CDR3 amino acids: CSVDRGRLRPQHF. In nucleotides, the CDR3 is TGCAGCGTTGACAGGGGGCGCCTTCGGCCCCAGCATTTT.